The T cell receptor (beta chain) described here comes from a study of shared clonotypes between healthy human individuals. Naive CD8 cells were CD45RO-negative, positively selected for CCR7, excluding terminally differentiated effector memory CD45RA+ cells. Healthy HIV-negative adults without recent acute infections or vaccinations served as donors. Concerning this clone itself: Antigen specificity is unknown.

Whole-study findings and limits: Relative to memory subsets, naive subsets generally showed larger estimated richness. The naive CD4 repertoires of a few donors were compared, and roughly 5% of clonotypes were shared.

CDR1 is MNHNS and CDR2 is SASEGT in the germline V gene. The ends were cut back, 0 bases at V and 5 bases at J, with 14 bases in the middle. The CDR3 length is 15 residues. Sequencing used immunoSEQ multiplex PCR; TCRdb keeps in-frame clones, though not all of them. The data show some 2,100,000 clones, 90% to 95% seen once. The chain links TRBV6-1 to TRBJ2-7, with D perhaps assigned TRBD1 or TRBD2 (6 bases each). This TCR was recovered from a man in his late teens or twenties in good health. Some clones in this sample may be carry-over from other donors' samples. The sequenced sample was naive CD8+ T cells from PBMCs. CDR3 residues: CASSEAGRGLDEQYF. In DNA, the CDR3 is TGTGCCAGCAGTGAAGCTGGCAGGGGACTCGACGAGCAGTACTTC.